This record covers a single TCR beta chain. Antigen unknown. This record comes from a study of CXCR3-negative and CXCR3-positive naive CD8 T cells. This CDR3 contains 14 residues. Germline assignment: CDR1 SGHKS and CDR2 YYEKEE (reference sequence). Libraries of TRB cDNA were made by 5' RACE and carried UMIs. Each CDR3 protein gets one entry in TCRdb, which reprocessed the 5' RACE reads and gives no DNA. The table lists about 60,000 distinct CDR3 sequences, with 0.5% to 0.6% in the top ten. Study results and limitations: Comparison of naive cells showed more hydrophobic TRB CDR3s in CXCR3-positive than in CXCR3-negative naive cells.

The sequence was collected from a human donor in good health. Some clones in this sample may be carry-over from other donors' samples. The sequenced sample was naive CXCR3+ CD8+ T cells from blood. This sample's subset: CD45RO-CCR7+CD27+CD95- naive CD8+ T cells expressing CXCR3 (TNR3+). The chain has TRBV5-5 and TRBJ1-5. CDR3 residues: CASSFWVGNQPQHF.